The 5 T cell receptor beta chains reported below all come from one sample, sequenced in a study of blood T cell repertoires in COVID-19. Sequencing used immunoSEQ multiplex PCR; TCRdb keeps in-frame clones, though not all of them. Of about 170,000 clones in the sample, approximately 82% were seen once. The material sequenced was peripheral blood. All receptors come from an elderly woman with active or convalescent COVID-19.

In this sample, this clone turned up a few times. The J gene is TRBJ2-3, the V gene TRBV2, with TRBD2 matching over 9 bases. Germline V CDR1 and CDR2: SNHLY, FYNNEI. The ends lost 6 bases at V and 2 bases at J; junction bases unmatched: 15. This CDR3 is built from 18 residues. CDR3 DNA sequence: TGTGCCAGCAGCCAAAAACCGGGACTAGCCGCACCCACAGATACGCAGTATTTT. Residues: CASSQKPGLAAPTDTQYF.

The chain employs TRBV7-9 and TRBJ1-2; the D is unclear. V shed 3 bases and J shed 7 bases, with 15 bases lying between them. CDR1 and CDR2 (germline): SEHNR, FQNEAQ (reference sequence). The CDR3 totals 14 residues. Here the CDR3 reads CASSLHGEDRGYTF. For the CDR3, the DNA is TGTGCCAGCAGCTTGCACGGCGAGGATCGTGGCTACACCTTC.

This clone was detected once. This sequence joins TRBV4-1 and TRBJ2-4; TRBD2 aligns across 8 bases. Looked up from germline, CDR1 is MGHRA and CDR2 is YSYEKL. The trim removed 4 bases at V and 8 bases at J, leaving 13 bases unmatched. The CDR3 contains 16 residues. The CDR3 region is CASSPRLSGEGHIQYF. The CDR3 nucleotides read TGCGCCAGCAGCCCACGACTTAGCGGGGAGGGGCACATTCAGTACTTC.

The gene calls are TRBV18 and TRBJ2-7, with D perhaps matching TRBD1 (6 bases). V gave up 8 bases and J gave up 0 bases, with 11 bases separating them. The CDR3 consists of 13 residues. Germline lookup yields CDR1 KGHSH and CDR2 LQKENI. Written as DNA, the CDR3 is TGTGCCAGCACCCGGGACACCTCCTACGAGCAGTACTTC. This codes for CASTRDTSYEQYF. The complete variable domain, with remaining parts taken from reference TRBV18 and TRBJ2-7, reads NAGVMQNPRHLVRRRGQEARLRCSPMKGHSHVYWYRQLPEEGLKFMVYLQKENIIDESGMPKERFSAEFPKEGPSILRIQQVVRGDSAAYFCASTRDTSYEQYFGPGTRLTVT.

This clone has a handful of counts. The DNA of the CDR3 is TGTGCCAGTAGGCAACAGGGGGGGGATTCACCCCTCCACTTT. Translating it yields CASRQQGGDSPLHF. The V call is TRBV19, the J call TRBJ1-6; 8 nucleotides align to TRBD1. Per germline, CDR1 LNHDA and CDR2 SQIVND (reference sequence). CDR3 size: 14 residues. Unmatched junction bases numbered 6, after V lost 6 bases and J lost 8 bases.